The 9 T cell receptor beta chains reported below all come from one sample, sequenced in a study of T-cell reconstitution after alpha-beta-depleted transplantation in children. Preparation of the TCRbeta library was carried out with unique molecular identifiers. TCRdb re-analysed the PCR reads in MiXCR, keeping a single row per CDR3 protein. The sample has just over 950,000 distinct CDR3 sequences, about 29% seen once. The sample was PBMCs, mostly from graft donor cells, taken 360 days after TCRalphabeta/CD19-depleted stem cell transplant. These receptors all stem from a boy under three years old who had a stem cell transplant for SCID, so the T cells may come from the graft donor.

The chain has TRBV12-3 or TRBV12-4 and TRBJ2-1, with 7 positions matching TRBD1. This CDR3 is 13 amino acids long. Unmatched junction bases numbered 8, after V lost 5 bases and J lost 10 bases. CDR3 sequence (DNA): TGTGCCAGCAGTCCCCAGGGGGATCGCGAGCAGTTCTTC. This codes for CASSPQGDREQFF.

This rearrangement joins TRBV6-2 or TRBV6-3 to TRBJ1-5; D might be TRBD1 (5 bases). CDR3 size: 16 residues. V was shortened by 0 bases and J by 2 bases, with 11 bases between the two germline ends. The germline gives CDR1 MNHEY, CDR2 SVGEGT. DNA of the CDR3: TGTGCCAGCAGTTACTCGATGGGACGAGGCAATCAGCCCCAGCATTTT. Encoded protein: CASSYSMGRGNQPQHF.

This clonotype was counted between two and nine times. The rearrangement uses TRBV28 and TRBJ2-5; D tentatively reads TRBD1 or TRBD2 (5 bases each). Germline V gene sequence: CDR1 MDHEN, CDR2 SYDVKM. Deletions cut 5 bases from V and 3 bases from J, with 16 bases between. The CDR3 extends over 15 amino acids. The DNA for the CDR3 is TGTGCCAGCAGTACCCCGGCGAGGGGCGAAGAGACCCAGTACTTC. Translating it yields CASSTPARGEETQYF.

The chain is built from TRBV6-6 and TRBJ1-2; 7 bases are shared with TRBD1. Trimming cost V 2 bases and J 8 bases; bases outside gene matches: 2. This CDR3 is built from 12 residues. Germline V gene data show CDR1 as MNHNY and CDR2 as SVGAGI (reference sequence). The chain's CDR3 is CASSYQTGGYTF. Here the CDR3 DNA reads TGTGCCAGCAGTTACCAGACAGGGGGCTACACCTTC.

In its sample, this clonotype was seen a few times. The chain is built from TRBV12-3 or TRBV12-4 and TRBJ2-5; D possibly matches TRBD1 or TRBD2 (5 bases each). V lost 3 bases and J lost 4, with 21 bases in between. CDR3 length: 17 amino acids. CDR3 protein: CASSFGVGAQGGETQYF. The CDR3 nucleotides read TGTGCCAGCAGTTTCGGGGTCGGGGCCCAAGGAGGAGAGACCCAGTACTTC.

This clonotype was seen only a few times. The rearrangement joins TRBV4-3 to TRBJ2-2; D is uncertain. Trimming took 0 bases from V and 6 from J, leaving 17 bases between them. Per germline, CDR1 LGHNA and CDR2 YSLEER. The CDR3 totals 17 residues. CDR3 in amino acids: CASSQEFDRFFPGELFF. CDR3 sequence (DNA): TGCGCCAGCAGCCAAGAATTTGATCGGTTTTTTCCCGGGGAGCTGTTTTTT.

The chain has TRBV20-1 and TRBJ2-5, with unresolved D. Germline values: CDR1 DFQATT, CDR2 SNEGSKA (reference sequence). V lost 0 bases to trimming and J lost 6 bases, with 8 bases between them. The CDR3 sequence is 12 residues long. This chain's CDR3 is CSARDLKQTQYF. DNA of the CDR3: TGCAGTGCTAGAGACCTTAAACAGACCCAGTACTTC.

The V gene is TRBV7-8, the J gene TRBJ1-4; TRBD1 agrees at 9 bases. The CDR3 runs 16 residues. CDR1 SGHVS and CDR2 FQNEAQ come from the germline V gene. The J segment lost 5 bases and the V segment lost 5 bases, leaving 9 bases of the junction unmatched. The CDR3 protein is CASSPIGQGTNEKLFF. DNA for the CDR3: TGTGCCAGCAGCCCAATAGGACAGGGGACAAATGAAAAACTGTTTTTT.

This chain connects TRBV5-1 to TRBJ2-5, with 12 bases aligning to TRBD1. J lost 0 bases, V lost 4 bases, and 10 bases had no gene match. The CDR3 spans 18 residues. Looked up from germline, CDR1 is SGHRS and CDR2 is YFSETQ. The DNA for the CDR3 is TGCGCCAGCAGCGCCTCCCGGGACAGGGGGCCCTACCAAGAGACCCAGTACTTC. Translating it yields CASSASRDRGPYQETQYF.